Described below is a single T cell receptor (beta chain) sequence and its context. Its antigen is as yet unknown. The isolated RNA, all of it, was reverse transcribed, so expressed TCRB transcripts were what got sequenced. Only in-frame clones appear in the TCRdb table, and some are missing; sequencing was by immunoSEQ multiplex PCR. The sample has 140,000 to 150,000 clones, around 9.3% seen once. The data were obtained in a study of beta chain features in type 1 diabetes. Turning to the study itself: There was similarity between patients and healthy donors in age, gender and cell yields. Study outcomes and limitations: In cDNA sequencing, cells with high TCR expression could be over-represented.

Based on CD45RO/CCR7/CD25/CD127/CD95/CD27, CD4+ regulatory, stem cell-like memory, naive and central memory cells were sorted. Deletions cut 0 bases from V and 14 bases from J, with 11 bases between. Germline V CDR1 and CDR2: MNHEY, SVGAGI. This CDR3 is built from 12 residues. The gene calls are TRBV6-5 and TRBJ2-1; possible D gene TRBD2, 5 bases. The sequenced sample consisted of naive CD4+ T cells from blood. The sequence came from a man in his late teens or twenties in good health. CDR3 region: CASSYSTGLEFF. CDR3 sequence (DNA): TGTGCCAGCAGTTACTCGACGGGGTTGGAGTTCTTC.